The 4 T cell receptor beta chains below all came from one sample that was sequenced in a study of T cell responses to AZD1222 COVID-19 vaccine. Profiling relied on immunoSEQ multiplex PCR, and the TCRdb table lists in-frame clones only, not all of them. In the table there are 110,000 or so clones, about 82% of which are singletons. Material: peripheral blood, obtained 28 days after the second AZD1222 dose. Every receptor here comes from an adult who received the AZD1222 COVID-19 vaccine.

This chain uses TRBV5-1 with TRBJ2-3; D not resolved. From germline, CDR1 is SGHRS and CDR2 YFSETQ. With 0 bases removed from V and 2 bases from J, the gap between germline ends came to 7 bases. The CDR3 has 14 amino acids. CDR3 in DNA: TGCGCCAGCAGCTTGGGTAGCCCCACAGATACGCAGTATTTT. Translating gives CASSLGSPTDTQYF.

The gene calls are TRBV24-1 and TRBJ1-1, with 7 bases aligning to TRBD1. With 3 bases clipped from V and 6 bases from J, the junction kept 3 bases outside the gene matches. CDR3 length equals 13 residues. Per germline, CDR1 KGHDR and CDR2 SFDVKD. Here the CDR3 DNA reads TGTGCCACCAGTGATAGAGGGACAGCTGAAGCTTTCTTT. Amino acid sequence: CATSDRGTAEAFF.

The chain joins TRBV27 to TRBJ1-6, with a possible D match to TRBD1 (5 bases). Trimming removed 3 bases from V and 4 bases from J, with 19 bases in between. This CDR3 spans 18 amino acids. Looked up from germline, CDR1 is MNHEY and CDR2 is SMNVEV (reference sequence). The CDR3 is CASSFSPLTASYNSPLHF. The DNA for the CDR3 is TGTGCCAGCAGTTTTTCCCCTCTGACAGCTTCTTATAATTCACCCCTCCACTTT.

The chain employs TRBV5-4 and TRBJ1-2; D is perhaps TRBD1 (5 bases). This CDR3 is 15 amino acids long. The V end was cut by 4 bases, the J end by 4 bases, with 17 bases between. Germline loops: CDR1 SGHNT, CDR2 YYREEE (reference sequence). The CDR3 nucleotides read TGTGCCAGCAGCGCCTCCGGGGGGGTTGGCTATGGCTACACCTTC. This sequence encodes CASSASGGVGYGYTF.